This TCR beta chain was sequenced during a study of CD8 T cells in ankylosing spondylitis. In its sample, this clonotype was seen many times. What it binds is not known. Study-wide results and limits: Several of the motif variants were reported before in synovial fluid and blood from reactive arthritis. According to the report, clones linked to the disease were significantly enriched in matched synovial fluid samples taken from ankylosing spondylitis patients. In ankylosing spondylitis blood, a motif of eight highly homologous TCR beta variants appeared characteristic. Within peripheral blood, clones linked to disease were CD8+ and relatively rare.

Making the TCR beta libraries involved quantitative 5'-RACE with molecular barcodes. TCRdb called the 5' RACE reads again in MiXCR, with one record for every CDR3 protein. The sample holds about 540,000 distinct CDR3 sequences; over 9.5% are singletons and the top ten take about 6.8%. This TCR came from a male donor with ankylosing spondylitis. Sequenced input: blood, either unsorted or a sorted T cell fraction (not recorded which).

Written as DNA, the CDR3 is TGTGCCAGCAGCCAAACATATTCTTCCGGGGAGCTGTTTTTT. As protein: CASSQTYSSGELFF. The chain links TRBV27 to TRBJ2-2; D gene ambiguous. V lost 6 bases to trimming and J lost 6 bases, with 14 bases between them. Looked up from germline, CDR1 is MNHEY and CDR2 is SMNVEV (reference sequence). The length of the CDR3 is 14 residues.